Detailed here is one T cell receptor (beta chain). Trimming took off 3 bases at V and 4 bases at J, with 13 bases between the two ends. Germline V gene lookup returns CDR1 DFQATT and CDR2 SNEGSKA (reference sequence). This CDR3 is built from 14 residues. The record originates from a study of blood T cell repertoires in COVID-19. About the research overall: Acute and convalescent COVID-19 specimens originated in the United States, Italy and Spain. Sources were T cells, B-cell-depleted T cells, or PBMCs; the material itself was cDNA or gDNA.

Per the authors' pipeline: Nucleated cell number was recorded as an estimate derived from reference gene primer amplification. Using immunoSEQ multiplex PCR, the repertoire was profiled, and TCRdb retains in-frame clones only, with some absent. V, J and clone size are taken as reported in that table, and D and trimming were inferred from the DNA itself. The sample has about 99,000 clones, over 80% seen once. The receptor was derived from a man between 65 and 85 years old with active or convalescent COVID-19. What was sequenced was peripheral blood. The V and J genes are TRBV20-1 and TRBJ1-5, with no clear D. The CDR3 DNA reads as TGCAGTGCTAGTCACAGCCAAATTAATCAGCCCCAGCATTTT. Its protein is CSASHSQINQPQHF.